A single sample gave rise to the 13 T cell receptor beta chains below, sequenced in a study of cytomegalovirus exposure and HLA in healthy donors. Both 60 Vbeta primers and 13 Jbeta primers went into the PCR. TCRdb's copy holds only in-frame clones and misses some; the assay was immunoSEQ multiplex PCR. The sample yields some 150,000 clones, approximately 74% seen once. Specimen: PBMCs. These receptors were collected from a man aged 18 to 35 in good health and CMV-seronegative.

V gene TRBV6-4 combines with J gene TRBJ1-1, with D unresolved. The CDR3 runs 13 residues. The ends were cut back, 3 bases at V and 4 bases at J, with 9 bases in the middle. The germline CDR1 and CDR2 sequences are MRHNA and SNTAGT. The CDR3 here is CASSEGRATEAFF. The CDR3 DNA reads TGTGCCAGCAGTGAAGGGCGGGCCACTGAAGCTTTCTTT.

The CDR3 DNA reads TGTGCCATCAGTCGGACTAGCGGGGGGGAGGGTAACATTCAGTACTTC. It encodes CAISRTSGGEGNIQYF. The chain couples TRBV10-3 to TRBJ2-4, with 15 bases that match TRBD2. Per the germline V gene, CDR1 is ENHRY and CDR2 is SYGVKD. Losses at the gene ends were 5 bases for V and 7 bases for J; bases not matched to a gene: 6. The CDR3 runs 16 residues.

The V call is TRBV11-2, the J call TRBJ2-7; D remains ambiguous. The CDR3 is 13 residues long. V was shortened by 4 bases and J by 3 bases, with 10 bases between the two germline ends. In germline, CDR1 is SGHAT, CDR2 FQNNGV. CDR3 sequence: CASSSEVFYEQYF. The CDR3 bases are TGTGCCAGCAGCTCCGAGGTTTTCTACGAGCAGTACTTC.

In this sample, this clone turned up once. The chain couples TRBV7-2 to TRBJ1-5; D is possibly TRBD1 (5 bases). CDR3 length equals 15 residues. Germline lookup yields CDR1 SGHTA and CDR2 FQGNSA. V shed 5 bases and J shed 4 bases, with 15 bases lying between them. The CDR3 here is CASSLGTGRNQPQHF. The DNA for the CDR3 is TGTGCCAGCAGCCTCGGCACAGGAAGGAATCAGCCCCAGCATTTT.

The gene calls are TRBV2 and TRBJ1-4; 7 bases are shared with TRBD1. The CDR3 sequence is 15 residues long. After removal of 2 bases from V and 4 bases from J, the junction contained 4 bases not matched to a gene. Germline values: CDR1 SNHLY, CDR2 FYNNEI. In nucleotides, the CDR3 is TGTGCCAGCAGTGAAAGGGGGCTCGGTAATGAAAAACTGTTTTTT. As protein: CASSERGLGNEKLFF.

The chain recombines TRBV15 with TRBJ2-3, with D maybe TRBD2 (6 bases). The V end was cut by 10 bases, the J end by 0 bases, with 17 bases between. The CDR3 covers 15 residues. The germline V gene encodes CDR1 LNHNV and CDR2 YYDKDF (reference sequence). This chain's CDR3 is CAIDAGRTSTDTQYF. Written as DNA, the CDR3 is TGTGCCATTGATGCAGGGAGGACTAGCACAGATACGCAGTATTTT.

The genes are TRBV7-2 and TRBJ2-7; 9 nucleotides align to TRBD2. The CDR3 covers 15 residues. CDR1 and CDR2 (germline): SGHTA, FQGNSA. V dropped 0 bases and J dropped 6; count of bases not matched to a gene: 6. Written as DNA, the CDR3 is TGTGCCAGCAGCTTAGCGGGCGGGGGGGCGTTCGAGCAGTACTTC. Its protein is CASSLAGGGAFEQYF.

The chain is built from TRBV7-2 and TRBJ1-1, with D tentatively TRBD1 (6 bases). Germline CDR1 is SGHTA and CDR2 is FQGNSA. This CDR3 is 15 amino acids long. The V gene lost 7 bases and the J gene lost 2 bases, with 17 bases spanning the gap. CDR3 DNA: TGTGCCAGCACTCTACTCGCAGGGGTAAACACTGAAGCTTTCTTT. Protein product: CASTLLAGVNTEAFF.

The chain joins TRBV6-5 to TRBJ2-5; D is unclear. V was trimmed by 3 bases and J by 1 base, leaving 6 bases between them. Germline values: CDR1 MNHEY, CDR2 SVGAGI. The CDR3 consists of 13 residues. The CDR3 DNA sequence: TGTGCCAGCAGTTATCGTCTCCAAGAGACCCAGTACTTC. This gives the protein CASSYRLQETQYF.

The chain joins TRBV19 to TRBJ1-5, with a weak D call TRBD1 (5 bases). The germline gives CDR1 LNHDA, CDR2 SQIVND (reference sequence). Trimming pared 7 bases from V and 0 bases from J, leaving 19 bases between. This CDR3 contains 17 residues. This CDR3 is CASNPFWGGDSNQPQHF. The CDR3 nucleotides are TGTGCCAGTAACCCCTTCTGGGGGGGAGATAGCAATCAGCCCCAGCATTTT. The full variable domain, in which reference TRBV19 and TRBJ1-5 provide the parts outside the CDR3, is DGGITQSPKYLFRKEGQNVTLSCEQNLNHDAMYWYRQDPGQGLRLIYYSQIVNDFQKGDIAEGYSVSREKKESFPLTVTSAQKNPTAFYLCASNPFWGGDSNQPQHFGDGTRLSIL.

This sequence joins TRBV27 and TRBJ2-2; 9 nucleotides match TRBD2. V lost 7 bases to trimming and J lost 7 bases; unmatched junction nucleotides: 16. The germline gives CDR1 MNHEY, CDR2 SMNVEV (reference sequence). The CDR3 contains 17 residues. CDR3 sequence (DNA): TGTGCCAGCATCCCGCGGGGGGGCGGGGGGGCGTTCGGGGAGCTGTTTTTT. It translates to CASIPRGGGGAFGELFF.

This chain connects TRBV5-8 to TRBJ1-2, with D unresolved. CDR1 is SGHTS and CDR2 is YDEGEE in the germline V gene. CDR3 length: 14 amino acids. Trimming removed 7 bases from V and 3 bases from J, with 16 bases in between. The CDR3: CASSLVGRHYGYTF. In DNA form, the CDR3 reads TGTGCCAGCTCACTGGTAGGGAGGCACTATGGCTACACCTTC.

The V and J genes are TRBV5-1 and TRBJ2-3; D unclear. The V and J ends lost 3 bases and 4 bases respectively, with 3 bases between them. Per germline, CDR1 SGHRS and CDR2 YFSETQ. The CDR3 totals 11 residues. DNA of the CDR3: TGCGCCAGCAGCTCTGCAGATACGCAGTATTTT. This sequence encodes CASSSADTQYF.